The entry that follows covers one T cell receptor (beta chain) sequence. This clonotype turned up a few times. Its recognized antigen is unknown. Base qualities are not at hand, and no much larger clone is one base apart. These data come from a study of blood T cells in healthy people across ages (dated by TCRdb to between 2015 and 2017). With respect to the entire study: Template switching captured roughly one uniquely barcoded TCR beta cDNA molecule per two T cells in model experiments. Using the same blood draw, the study looked at two additional independent replicas of 1 million unique cDNA reads for two donors, one aged 18 to 30 and the other aged 80 or older. Age-related changes in TCR beta repertoire diversity were measured in the study by deep sequencing normalized with unique cDNA molecular identifiers. The donors were divided into four age groups: young (average around 16 years), middle-aged (approximately 42), aged (around 59) and long-lived (about 90). To avoid experimental bias, donors of different ages were distributed randomly across sequencing lanes.

The roughly 39 donors, aged roughly 6 to 95 years, were systemically healthy Caucasian individuals from Russia. Each donor gave roughly 11 milliliters of peripheral blood, drawn into EDTA-treated Vacutainer tubes. Ficoll-Paque density-gradient centrifugation was used to isolate PBMCs, with at least 7 million per sample. Total RNA, at least 5.5 micrograms per sample, was extracted from PBMCs with Trizol reagent. For every donor, flow cytometry on a PBMC aliquot measured the percentage of naive CD45RAhigh/CD27high T cells. V and J are truncated by 0 bases and 10 bases respectively, leaving an intervening sequence of 11 bases. For CDR1 and CDR2, the germline V gene lists SGHRS and YFSETQ. From its cysteine to its phenylalanine, the CDR3 spans 14 amino acids. Just the 42-base CDR3 DNA is kept, in frame starting at base 1. Libraries were prepared through 5' RACE. For sequencing, an Illumina HiSeq 2500 was employed. A second PCR of roughly 7 to 11 cycles was performed with a sample-barcoded 5' primer and a J-beta primer mix. A template-switch 5' adaptor carrying 12 random nucleotides introduced a unique molecular identifier onto each TCR beta cDNA molecule. Each sample yielded at least 3 million CDR3-containing paired-end reads. First-strand cDNA synthesis was performed from all RNA using the Mint cDNA synthesis kit, with priming by a TRBC-specific oligonucleotide. After uracil-DNA glycosylase treatment, a first 18-cycle PCR used universal primers M1SS and BC2_uni_R on all cDNA. The published analysis was carried out like this. Normalization of each sample was performed by random selection of 1 million high-quality reads, each carrying a distinct molecular identifier. Reads sharing molecular identifiers were discarded rather than binned into consensus sequences. MiTCR, run with a Q25 quality threshold and the strictest error-elimination algorithm, handled CDR3 identification, clonotype clustering and error correction. Lower-bound total TCR beta diversity was estimated with a nonparametric unseen species model using Euler transformation. The public reads were reanalyzed by TCRdb: fastp trimming at Q25, MiXCR alignment, in-frame beta chains only. One record per CDR3 amino acid sequence lists the most common genes and DNA. The V and J calls, along with clone size, are taken from TCRdb and not from the paper's own processing. In all, the sample holds 590,000 or so distinct CDR3 sequences, and around 31% of those were seen once. Approximately 14% of the sample comes from the top ten.

Overall study outcomes, separate from this receptor: A strong correlation was found between observed TCR beta diversity and the percentage of naive T cells measured by flow cytometry. Compared with the aged group, more naive CD4+ T cells, fewer expanded clones and increased TCR diversity were shown by the long-lived group, suggesting age selection. The CMV infection status of donors was not known, potentially confounding age-related changes in expanded clonotypes. Observed TCR beta diversity per million T cells fell roughly linearly with age, and a significant reduction was already apparent by age about 36. Since profiling was done on bulk unsorted PBMCs, naive and antigen-experienced compartments could not be conclusively compared. Estimates of total diversity from one million sequenced T cells were regarded as lower bounds and underestimates.

The rearrangement combines TRBV5-1 with TRBJ1-6, with a tentative D gene TRBD1 over 5 matching bases. The source material was blood. The source is a woman older than 75 in good health. The CDR3 region: CASSLGRVGSPLHF. DNA sequence: TGCGCCAGCAGCTTGGGCAGGGTAGGATCACCCCTCCACTTT. Supplemented by the reference TRBV5-1 and TRBJ1-6 proteins around the CDR3, the complete variable domain is KAGVTQTPRYLIKTRGQQVTLSCSPISGHRSVSWYQQTPGQGLQFLFEYFSETQRNKGNFPGRFSGRQFSNSRSEMNVSTLELGDSALYLCASSLGRVGSPLHFGNGTRLTVT.